This T cell receptor (beta chain) was profiled in a study of blood T cells in healthy people across ages (dated by TCRdb to about 2015). In terms of the full investigation: In model experiments, template switching captured about one uniquely barcoded TCR beta cDNA molecule for every two T cells. To track age-related changes in TCR beta repertoire diversity, the study relied on deep sequencing normalized with unique cDNA molecular identifiers. The donors were divided into four age groups: young (average around 15 years), middle-aged (under 40), aged (under 70) and long-lived (about 79). Using the same blood draw, the study looked at two additional independent replicas of 1 million unique cDNA reads for two donors, one aged 18 to 30 and the other aged 80 or older.

Note on this clonotype: Which antigen it targets is not known. It has no much larger one-base neighbor in the sample; base qualities were not kept.

The full study reports these points: Estimates of total diversity from one million sequenced T cells were regarded as lower bounds and underestimates. Because donor CMV infection status was unknown, age-related changes in expanded clonotypes were potentially confounded. Conclusive comparison of naive and antigen-experienced compartments was prevented by the profiling of bulk unsorted PBMCs. There was a strong correlation between observed TCR beta diversity and the percentage of naive T cells measured by flow cytometry. As age increased, observed TCR beta diversity per million T cells dropped in a roughly linear way, and a significant reduction was already evident by age about 40. Compared with the aged group, the long-lived group had more naive CD4+ T cells, fewer expanded clones and increased TCR diversity, a pattern suggesting age selection.

Systemically healthy Caucasian individuals from Russia, over 30 in total and aged roughly 6 to 95 years, were included as donors. Ten milliliters of peripheral blood were drawn from each donor into EDTA-treated Vacutainer tubes. Ficoll-Paque density-gradient centrifugation was used to isolate PBMCs, with at least 6.5 million per sample. Trizol reagent was used to extract total RNA from PBMCs, with at least 6 micrograms per sample. The percentages of naive CD45RAhigh/CD27high T cells were determined by flow cytometry on a PBMC aliquot from every donor. Libraries were constructed by 5' RACE. Reads for this sample came from an Illumina HiSeq 2500. The second PCR ran for roughly 7 to 12 cycles and used a J-beta primer mix along with a sample-barcoded 5' primer. A unique molecular identifier was introduced onto each TCR beta cDNA molecule by a template-switch 5' adaptor carrying 12 random nucleotides. Each sample yielded at least 2.5 million CDR3-containing paired-end reads. The Mint cDNA synthesis kit, primed by a TRBC-specific oligonucleotide, was used to synthesize first-strand cDNA from all RNA. Following uracil-DNA glycosylase treatment, a first 18-cycle PCR with universal primers M1SS and BC2_uni_R was performed on all cDNA. In the source study's methods: For normalization, 1 million high-quality reads, each with a distinct molecular identifier, were randomly selected from each sample. Instead of being binned into consensus sequences, reads with shared molecular identifiers were discarded. MiTCR, run with a Q25 quality threshold and the strictest error-elimination algorithm, handled CDR3 identification, clonotype clustering and error correction. Lower-bound total TCR beta diversity was estimated with a nonparametric unseen species model using Euler transformation. TCRdb reworked the public reads: Q25 trimming with fastp, MiXCR clone assembly, productive beta chains retained. A single entry per CDR3 protein holds the most common genes and DNA from its merged rows. The V and J calls here are based on TCRdb, not the publication. The sample contains roughly 560,000 distinct CDR3 sequences, more than 20% of them found a single time. The top ten hold roughly 9.4% of the sample.

A further study also used this sample, focusing on T cells of mothers and their children. Per that second paper: Donors were nine systemically healthy Caucasian individuals: three mothers and their six children. cDNA synthesis used all of the extracted RNA, with roughly 1.5 ug of RNA in each 15 ul reaction. In the second PCR, sample barcodes and 2-4 random nucleotides were introduced via the M1S primer. Over 8.5 million TCR beta CDR3 reads were obtained for each mother, and approximately 2.9 million reads were obtained for each child. In both related and unrelated pairs, thymic selection shapes the output of TCR recombination in a similar way, with inherited differences having only a minor effect. Related mother-child pairs always showed normalized repertoire overlap that was slightly higher than in unrelated mother-child pairs, though the difference was never significant. Persistent microchimeric T cell clones were not detected, at a sensitivity of approximately 98 clones per million clonotypes. Deep NGS was used in the study to compare the TCR beta repertoires of mothers and children and to look for features that separate related mother-child pairs from unrelated individuals. The mean age was around 42 +/- 4 years for the mothers and around 10 +/- 4 years for the children. After adapter ligation was performed with NEBNext reagents, the libraries were sequenced on an Illumina HiSeq 2000 with 100+100 nt paired-end reads. To avoid cross-contamination, the mother libraries and the child libraries were prepared a month apart and sequenced in separate runs. Each donor had between about 500,000 and 2,300,000 distinct TCR beta clonotypes identified. Naive TCR beta clonotypes were estimated from low-frequency clonotypes matched to each donor's FACS-determined naive share, without sorting.

This sequence originates from a boy between 10 and 17 years old in good health. Material for sequencing was blood.

DNA sequence: TGTGCCAGCACCTCTCTAAGCGCACTAGCCCCCACAGATACGCAGTATTTT. The resulting protein is CASTSLSALAPTDTQYF. The V gene is TRBV9 and the J gene is TRBJ2-3; the best D guess is TRBD2, with 6 bases matching. The CDR3 covers 17 residues, taking in both the cysteine and the phenylalanine. Just CDR3 DNA is preserved here, 51 bases in frame from base 1. Deletion took 6 bases off V and 2 bases off J, with a span of 22 bases between the germline ends. The germline V gene supplies CDR1 SGDLS and CDR2 YYNGEE.